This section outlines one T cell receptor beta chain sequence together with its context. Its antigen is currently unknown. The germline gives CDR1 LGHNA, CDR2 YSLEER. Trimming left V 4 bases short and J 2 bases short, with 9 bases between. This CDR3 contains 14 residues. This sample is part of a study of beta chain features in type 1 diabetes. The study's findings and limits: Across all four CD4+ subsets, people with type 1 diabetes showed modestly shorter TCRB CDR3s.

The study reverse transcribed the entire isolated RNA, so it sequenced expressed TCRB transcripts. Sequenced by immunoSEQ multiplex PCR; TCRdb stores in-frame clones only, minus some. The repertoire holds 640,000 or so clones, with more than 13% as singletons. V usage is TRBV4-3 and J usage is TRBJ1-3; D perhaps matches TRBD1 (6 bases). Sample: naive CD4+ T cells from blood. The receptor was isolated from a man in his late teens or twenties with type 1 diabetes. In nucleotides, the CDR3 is TGCGCCAGCAGCCCGTCAGGGGCTGGAAACACCATATATTTT. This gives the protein CASSPSGAGNTIYF.